This T cell receptor (beta chain) was observed in a study of blood T cell repertoires in COVID-19. The V gene's germline CDR1 is LGHNA and CDR2 YSLEER. The V end lost 0 bases, the J end lost 3 bases, and 9 bases lay between the germline ends. This CDR3 spans 15 amino acids. In Seattle, patients joined the study during active infection and were tracked longitudinally. Per the authors' pipeline: Amplification of reference gene primers provided the estimated nucleated cell counts. TCRdb's table, derived via immunoSEQ multiplex PCR, lists solely in-frame clones and lacks some. V and J calls and clone size are given by that table; D and trimming were obtained from the DNA. The repertoire includes about 120,000 clones, around 85% of them detected once, and about 15% sits in the top ten.

V usage is TRBV4-3 and J usage is TRBJ2-1, with D tentatively TRBD2 (5 bases). Specimen: peripheral blood. The receptor comes from a young man with COVID-19, enrolled during active disease. This CDR3 reads CASSQDGGGYNEQFF. The CDR3 DNA is TGCGCCAGCAGCCAAGATGGAGGAGGCTACAATGAGCAGTTCTTC.